This T cell receptor beta chain appears in the sequencing data of a study of T cell repertoires in cytomegalovirus infection. V shed 6 bases and J shed 0 bases, with 9 bases lying between them. This CDR3 spans 15 amino acids. In TCRdb, the reads were re-called with MiXCR into one record per CDR3 protein. The table lists approximately 700,000 distinct CDR3 sequences, roughly a third of them singletons. The material sequenced was PBMCs. This TCR was sampled from a human donor in good health (CMV status not recorded). Some clones in this sample may be carry-over from other donors' samples. The V gene is TRBV12-3 or TRBV12-4, the J gene TRBJ2-6; D is undetermined. CDR3 amino acids: CASSAYVSGANVLTF. The DNA for the CDR3 is TGTGCCAGCAGCGCGTACGTCTCTGGGGCCAACGTCCTGACTTTC.